This T cell receptor beta chain was captured by sequencing in a study of graft-versus-host responses after intestinal transplantation (dated by TCRdb to about 2021). In the study overall: The transplants that recipients received were multivisceral, liver-intestinal, or isolated intestinal. Of the approximately 25 intestinal transplant recipients enrolled in the cohort, one of whom was a retransplant, a few patients without pretransplant specimens were excluded. To identify alloreactive clones, pre-transplant mixed lymphocyte reaction products were sequenced and then compared with unstimulated pre-transplant donor and recipient T cells. Anti-thymocyte globulin induction was given to all recipients, followed by maintenance tacrolimus and steroids for roughly 3 years. Donor T cell macrochimerism was defined as a peak of at least 4% donor T cells among recipient peripheral blood mononuclear cells. Instead of going to the commercial service, samples from a few later patients were sequenced in-house on an Illumina MiSeq and processed with MiXCR. Graft-versus-host and host-versus-graft alloreactive T cell clones were tracked in the graft, circulation and bone marrow after intestinal transplantation using bulk TCR-beta CDR3 sequencing. Broad study findings and their caveats: Early after transplant, peak levels of circulating GvH clones were found to be associated with declines in HvG clones. The conclusions were limited by the relatively low number and heterogeneity of the intestinal transplant patients. In patients with donor T cell macrochimerism, the allografts had high GvH to HvG T cell clonal ratios. GvH clones were detected in recipient bone marrow, and some appeared earlier in ileal mucosa or blood, consistent with an intestinal mucosal origin.

From the germline V gene, CDR1 is MGHRA and CDR2 is YSYEKL. Relative to germline, V is missing 4 bases and J is missing 2 bases, with 5 bases of the junction outside any gene match. The CDR3 contains 14 residues, cysteine and phenylalanine counted. The CDR3 DNA has 42 bases and is translated from base 1. Libraries came from the immunoSEQ multiplex PCR assay. For most patients, genomic DNA was isolated with the Qiagen DNeasy Blood and Tissue Kit and shipped frozen to Adaptive Biotechnologies for TCR sequencing. Adaptive Biotechnologies carried out high-throughput TCR-beta CDR3 sequencing of genomic DNA for most patients. On the study's bioinformatics: Adaptive's ImmunoSEQ software supplied the TCR sequencing data for around 17 patients, while MiXCR and VDJtools were used to process a few other patients. To correct CD4 versus CD8 sorting errors, sequences present in both subsets at a frequency ratio below 5:1 were removed. CDR3 nucleotide sequences shared by donor and recipient were removed because the origin of these sequences could not be assigned. To be classed as alloreactive, a clone needed at least 2-fold expansion over unstimulated cells and a minimum CFSE-low frequency of 0.002% (template counts) or 0.001% (read counts). Clones detected in sequenced pre-transplant spleen, lymph node, or MLR CFSE-low populations of the donor or recipient were defined as mappable. Cumulative frequency of alloreactive clones was calculated as a percentage of all sequences weighted by copy number. TCRdb limited this immuneACCESS table to in-frame rearrangements with V and J called. A share of clones is missing; checked studies link under half to unresolved V genes, and the rest is unexplained. For V, J and clone size, that table is used; D and trimming come from the DNA. Present in this sample are some 95,000 clones, 91% of which were seen just once. The ten largest clones take up around 0.49% of the sample.

To note about this clone: What antigen it recognizes has not been identified. Qualities for individual bases were not recorded, and no much larger clone is one base off. Different DNA sequences within this sample yield the same CDR3.

The sample's time point, from its label and the paper: cells obtained before transplantation from donor or recipient. CD3+CD4+ and CD3+CD8+ populations were FACS-sorted from unstimulated pre-transplant donor and recipient cells taken from spleen or lymph nodes. Here the sequenced sample was unstimulated CD8+ T cells sorted from spleen or lymph node cells, taken before intestinal transplant. The rearrangement combines TRBV4-1 with TRBJ2-7, with 7 junctional bases fitting TRBD1. The sequence derives from a human donor who received an intestinal transplant. The CDR3 region has the sequence CASSPRQGTYEQYF. The sequence in DNA is TGCGCCAGCAGCCCCCGACAGGGTACCTACGAGCAGTACTTC.